The TCR beta chain described here comes from a study of control samples from healthy donors and cancer patients. After removal of 8 bases from V and 4 bases from J, the junction contained 12 bases not matched to a gene. CDR1 and CDR2 (germline): LNHDA, SQIVND (reference sequence). CDR3 length: 16 residues. The method was immunoSEQ multiplex PCR; TCRdb's version includes in-frame clones alone and lacks a portion of them. The sample lists more than 65,000 clones; roughly 80% were seen once. The sequence came from a man aged 50 to 59 in good health. The sample was blood. The rearrangement joins TRBV19 to TRBJ2-1; 9 nucleotides align to TRBD1. The CDR3 DNA sequence: TGTGCCAGTTCGGACAGGGGTTTGGGGAAGTACAATGAGCAGTTCTTC. It translates to CASSDRGLGKYNEQFF.